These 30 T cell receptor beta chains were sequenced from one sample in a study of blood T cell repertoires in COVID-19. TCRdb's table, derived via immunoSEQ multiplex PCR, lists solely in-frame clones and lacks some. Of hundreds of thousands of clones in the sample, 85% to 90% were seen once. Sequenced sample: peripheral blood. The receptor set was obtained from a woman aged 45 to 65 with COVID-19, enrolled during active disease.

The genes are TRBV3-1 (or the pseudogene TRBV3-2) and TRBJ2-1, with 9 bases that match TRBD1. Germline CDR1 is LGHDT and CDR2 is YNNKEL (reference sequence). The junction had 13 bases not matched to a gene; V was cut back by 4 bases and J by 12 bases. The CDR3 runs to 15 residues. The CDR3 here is CASSPFRDREHRQFF. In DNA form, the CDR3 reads TGTGCCAGCAGCCCCTTCCGGGACAGGGAACACAGGCAGTTCTTC.

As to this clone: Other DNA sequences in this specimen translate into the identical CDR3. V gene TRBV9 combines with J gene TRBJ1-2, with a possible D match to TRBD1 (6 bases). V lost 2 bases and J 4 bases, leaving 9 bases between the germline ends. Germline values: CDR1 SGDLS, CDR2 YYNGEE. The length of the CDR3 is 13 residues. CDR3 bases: TGTGCCAGCAGCGTCACAGGGACCTATGGCTACACCTTC. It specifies CASSVTGTYGYTF.

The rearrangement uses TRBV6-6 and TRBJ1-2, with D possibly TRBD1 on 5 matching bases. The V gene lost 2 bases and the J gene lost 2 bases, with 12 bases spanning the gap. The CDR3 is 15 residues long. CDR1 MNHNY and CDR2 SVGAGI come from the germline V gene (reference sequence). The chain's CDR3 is CASSYGAGSNYGYTF. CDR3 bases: TGTGCCAGCAGTTACGGGGCAGGGTCCAACTATGGCTACACCTTC.

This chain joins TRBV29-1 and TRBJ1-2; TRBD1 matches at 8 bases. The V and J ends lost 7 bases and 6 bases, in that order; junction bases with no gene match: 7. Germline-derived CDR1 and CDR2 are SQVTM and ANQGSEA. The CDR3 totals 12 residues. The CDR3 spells CSGVQGGDGYTF. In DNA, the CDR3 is TGCAGCGGTGTACAGGGGGGGGATGGCTACACCTTC.

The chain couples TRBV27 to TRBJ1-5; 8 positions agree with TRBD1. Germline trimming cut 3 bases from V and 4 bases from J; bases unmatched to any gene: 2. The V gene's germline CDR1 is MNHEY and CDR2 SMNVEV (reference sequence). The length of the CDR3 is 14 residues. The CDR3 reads CASSFRGRNQPQHF. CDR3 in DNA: TGTGCCAGCAGTTTCAGGGGGCGTAATCAGCCCCAGCATTTT.

The CDR3 nucleotides are TGCGCCAGCAGCTTTTCGGGACTATCGAACACCGGGGAGCTGTTTTTT. This codes for CASSFSGLSNTGELFF. This chain links TRBV5-1 with TRBJ2-2, with 7 bases fitting TRBD2. This CDR3 is built from 16 residues. Trimming removed 2 bases from V and 0 bases from J; junction bases left unmatched: 4. Per the germline V gene, CDR1 is SGHRS and CDR2 is YFSETQ.

The CDR3 here is CAAGGRGTEAFF. DNA of the CDR3: TGTGCCGCGGGCGGGAGGGGCACTGAAGCTTTCTTT. The rearrangement uses TRBV7-2 and TRBJ1-1; D is possibly TRBD1 (5 bases). V lost 11 bases, J lost 4 bases, and 14 bases lay in between. The CDR3 loop spans 12 amino acids. The germline V gene encodes CDR1 SGHTA and CDR2 FQGNSA.

CDR3 in DNA: TGCGCCAGCAGCCAAGCCCAGAATAGCAATCAGCCCCAGCATTTT. It yields the protein CASSQAQNSNQPQHF. The chain couples TRBV4-1 to TRBJ1-5, with D hard to call. Germline V gene data show CDR1 as MGHRA and CDR2 as YSYEKL. This CDR3 has 15 residues. V lost 1 base to trimming and J lost 0 bases, with 7 bases between them.

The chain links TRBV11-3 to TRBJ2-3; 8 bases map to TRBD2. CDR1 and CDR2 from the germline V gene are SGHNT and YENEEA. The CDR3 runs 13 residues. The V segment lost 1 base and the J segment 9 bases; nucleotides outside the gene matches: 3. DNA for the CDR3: TGTGCCAGCAGCTTAGTTCTAGCGGGCACGCAGTATTTT. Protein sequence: CASSLVLAGTQYF.

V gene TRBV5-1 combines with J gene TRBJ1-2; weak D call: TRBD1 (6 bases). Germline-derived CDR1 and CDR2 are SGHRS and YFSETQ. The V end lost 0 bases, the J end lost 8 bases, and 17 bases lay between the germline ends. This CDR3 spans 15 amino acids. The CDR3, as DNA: TGCGCCAGCAGCTTGGATACAGGGAAGCAGGAAGGCTACACCTTC. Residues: CASSLDTGKQEGYTF.

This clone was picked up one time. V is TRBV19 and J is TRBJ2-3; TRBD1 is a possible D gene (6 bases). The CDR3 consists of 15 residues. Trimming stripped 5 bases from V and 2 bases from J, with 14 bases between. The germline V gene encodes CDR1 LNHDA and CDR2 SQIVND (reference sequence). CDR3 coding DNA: TGTGCCAGTAGTGATAGTAGGGGGTTCACAGATACGCAGTATTTT. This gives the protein CASSDSRGFTDTQYF. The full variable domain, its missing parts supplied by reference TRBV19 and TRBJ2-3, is DGGITQSPKYLFRKEGQNVTLSCEQNLNHDAMYWYRQDPGQGLRLIYYSQIVNDFQKGDIAEGYSVSREKKESFPLTVTSAQKNPTAFYLCASSDSRGFTDTQYFGPGTRLTVL.

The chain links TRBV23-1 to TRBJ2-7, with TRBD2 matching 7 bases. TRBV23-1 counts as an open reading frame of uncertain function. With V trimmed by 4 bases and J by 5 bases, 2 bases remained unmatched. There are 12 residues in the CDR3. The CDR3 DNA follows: TGCGCCAGCAGTCCCGGGGGGAACGAGCAGTACTTC. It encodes CASSPGGNEQYF.

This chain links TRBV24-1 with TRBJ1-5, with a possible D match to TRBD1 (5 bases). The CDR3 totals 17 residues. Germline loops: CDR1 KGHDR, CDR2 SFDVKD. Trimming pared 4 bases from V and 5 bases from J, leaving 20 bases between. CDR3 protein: CATSDLAKGQSDQPQHF. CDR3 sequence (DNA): TGTGCCACCAGTGACCTTGCAAAGGGGCAAAGCGATCAGCCCCAGCATTTT.

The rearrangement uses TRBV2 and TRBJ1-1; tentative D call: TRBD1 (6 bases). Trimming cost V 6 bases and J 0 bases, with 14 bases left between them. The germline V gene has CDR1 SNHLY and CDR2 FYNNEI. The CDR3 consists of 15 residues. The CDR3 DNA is TGTGCCAGCAGAGGAACCGGGACAATGAACACTGAAGCTTTCTTT. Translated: CASRGTGTMNTEAFF. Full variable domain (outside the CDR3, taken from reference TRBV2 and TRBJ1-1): EPEVTQTPSHQVTQMGQEVILRCVPISNHLYFYWYRQILGQKVEFLVSFYNNEISEKSEIFDDQFSVERPDGSNFTLKIRSTKLEDSAMYFCASRGTGTMNTEAFFGQGTRLTVV.

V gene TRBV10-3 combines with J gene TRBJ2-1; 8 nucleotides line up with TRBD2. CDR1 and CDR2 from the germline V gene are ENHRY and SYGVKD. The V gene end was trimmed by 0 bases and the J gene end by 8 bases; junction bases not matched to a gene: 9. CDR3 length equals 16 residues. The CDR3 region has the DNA TGTGCCATCAGTGAGTCGGAGAGCGGGAGTTCCCATGAGCAGTTCTTC. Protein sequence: CAISESESGSSHEQFF.

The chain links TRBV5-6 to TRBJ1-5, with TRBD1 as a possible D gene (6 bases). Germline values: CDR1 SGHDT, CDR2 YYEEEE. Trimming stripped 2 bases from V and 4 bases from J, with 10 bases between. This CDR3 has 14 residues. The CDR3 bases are TGTGCCAGCAGCTTAATCAGGGGTAATCAGCCCCAGCATTTT. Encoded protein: CASSLIRGNQPQHF.

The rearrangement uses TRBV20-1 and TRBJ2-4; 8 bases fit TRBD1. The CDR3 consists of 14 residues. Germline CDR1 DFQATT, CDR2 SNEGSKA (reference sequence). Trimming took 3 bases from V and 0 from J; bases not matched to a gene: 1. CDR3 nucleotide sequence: TGCAGTGCTAGTGACAGGGGAGCCAAAAACATTCAGTACTTC. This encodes CSASDRGAKNIQYF.

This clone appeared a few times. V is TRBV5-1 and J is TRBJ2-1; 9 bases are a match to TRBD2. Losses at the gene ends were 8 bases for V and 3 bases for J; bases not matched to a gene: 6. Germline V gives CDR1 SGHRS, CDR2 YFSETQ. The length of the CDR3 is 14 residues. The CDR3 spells CASKTSGFYNEQFF. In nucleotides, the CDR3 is TGCGCCAGTAAGACTAGCGGCTTCTACAATGAGCAGTTCTTC.

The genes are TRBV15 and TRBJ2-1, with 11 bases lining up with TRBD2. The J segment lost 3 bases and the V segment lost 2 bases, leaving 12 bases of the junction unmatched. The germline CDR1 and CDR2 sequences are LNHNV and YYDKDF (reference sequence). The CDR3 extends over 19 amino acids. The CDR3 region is CATSRTHGASGRSYNEQFF. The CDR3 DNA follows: TGTGCCACCAGCAGAACTCATGGGGCTAGCGGGAGGAGCTACAATGAGCAGTTCTTC.

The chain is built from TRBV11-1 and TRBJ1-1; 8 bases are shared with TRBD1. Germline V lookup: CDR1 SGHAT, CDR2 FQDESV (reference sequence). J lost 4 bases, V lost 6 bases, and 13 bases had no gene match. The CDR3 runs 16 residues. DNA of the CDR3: TGTGCCAGCAGGGACAGGGCAATTTTAGGTGGCACTGAAGCTTTCTTT. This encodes CASRDRAILGGTEAFF. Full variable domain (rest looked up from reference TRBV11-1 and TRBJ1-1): EAEVAQSPRYKITEKSQAVAFWCDPISGHATLYWYRQILGQGPELLVQFQDESVVDDSQLPKDRFSAERLKGVDSTLKIQPAELGDSAMYLCASRDRAILGGTEAFFGQGTRLTVV.

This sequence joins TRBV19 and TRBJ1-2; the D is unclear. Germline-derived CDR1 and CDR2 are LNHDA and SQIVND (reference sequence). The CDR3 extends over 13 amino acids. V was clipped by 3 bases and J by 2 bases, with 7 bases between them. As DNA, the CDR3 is TGTGCCAGTAGTATGAGGGCGAACTATGGCTACACCTTC. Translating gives CASSMRANYGYTF.

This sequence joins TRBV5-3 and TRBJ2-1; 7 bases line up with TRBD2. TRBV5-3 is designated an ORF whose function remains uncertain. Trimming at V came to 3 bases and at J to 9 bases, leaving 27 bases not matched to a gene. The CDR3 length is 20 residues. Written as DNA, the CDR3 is TGTGCCAGAAGCTCGCCATCCCTAGCGGAGACGGTGGGGAACCGGGGTGAGCAGTTCTTC. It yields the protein CARSSPSLAETVGNRGEQFF.

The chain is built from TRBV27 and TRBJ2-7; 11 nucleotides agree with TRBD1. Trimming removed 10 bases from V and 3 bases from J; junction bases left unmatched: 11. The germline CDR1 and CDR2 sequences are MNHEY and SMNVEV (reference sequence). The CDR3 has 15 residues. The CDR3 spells CAISPGQGASYEQYF. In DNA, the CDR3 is TGTGCCATCTCTCCCGGACAGGGGGCTAGCTACGAGCAGTACTTC.

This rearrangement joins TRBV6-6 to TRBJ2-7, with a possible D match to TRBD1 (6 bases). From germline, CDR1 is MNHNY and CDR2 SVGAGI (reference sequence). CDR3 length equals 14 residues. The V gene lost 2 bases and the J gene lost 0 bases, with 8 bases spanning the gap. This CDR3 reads CASSYRQDSYEQYF. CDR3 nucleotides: TGTGCCAGCAGTTACCGACAGGACTCCTACGAGCAGTACTTC.

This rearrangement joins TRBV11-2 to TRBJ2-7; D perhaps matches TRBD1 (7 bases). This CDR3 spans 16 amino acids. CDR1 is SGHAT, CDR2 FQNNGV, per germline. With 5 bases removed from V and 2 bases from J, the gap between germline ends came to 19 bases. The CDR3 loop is CASSPQGGPFAYEQYF. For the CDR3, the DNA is TGTGCCAGCAGCCCCCAGGGGGGCCCGTTTGCCTACGAGCAGTACTTC.

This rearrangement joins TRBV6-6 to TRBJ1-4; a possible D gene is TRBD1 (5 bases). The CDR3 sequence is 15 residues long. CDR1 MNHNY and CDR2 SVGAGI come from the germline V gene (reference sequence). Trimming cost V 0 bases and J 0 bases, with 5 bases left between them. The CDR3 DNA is TGTGCCAGCAGTTACTCGACAGCAACTAATGAAAAACTGTTTTTT. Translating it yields CASSYSTATNEKLFF.

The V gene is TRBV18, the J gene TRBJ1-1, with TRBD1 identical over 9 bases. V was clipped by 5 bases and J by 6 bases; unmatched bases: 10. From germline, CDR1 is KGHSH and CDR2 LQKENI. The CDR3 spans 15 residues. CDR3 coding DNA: TGTGCCAGCTCATCGAAACAGGGGGCCCTATCTGAAGCTTTCTTT. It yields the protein CASSSKQGALSEAFF.

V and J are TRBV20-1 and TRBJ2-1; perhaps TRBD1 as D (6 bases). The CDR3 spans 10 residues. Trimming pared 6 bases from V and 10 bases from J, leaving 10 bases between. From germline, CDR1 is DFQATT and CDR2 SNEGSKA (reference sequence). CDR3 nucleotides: TGCAGTGCGACCAGGGGAGAGCAGTTCTTC. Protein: CSATRGEQFF.

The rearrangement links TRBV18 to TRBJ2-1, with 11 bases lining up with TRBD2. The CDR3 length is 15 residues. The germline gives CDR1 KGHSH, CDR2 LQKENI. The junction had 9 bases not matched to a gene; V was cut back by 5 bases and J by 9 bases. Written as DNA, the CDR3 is TGTGCCAGCTCAGCCACTAGCGGGAGTCAGTTTGAGCAGTTCTTC. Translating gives CASSATSGSQFEQFF.

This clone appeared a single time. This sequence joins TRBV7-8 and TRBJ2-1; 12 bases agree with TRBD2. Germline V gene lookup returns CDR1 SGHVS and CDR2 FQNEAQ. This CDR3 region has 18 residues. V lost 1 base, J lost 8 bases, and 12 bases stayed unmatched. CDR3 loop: CASSLVVFRTSGIHEQFF. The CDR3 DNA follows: TGTGCCAGCAGCTTAGTAGTTTTCCGGACTAGCGGGATCCATGAGCAGTTCTTC.